This T cell receptor (beta chain) was identified in a study of T cell responses to AZD1222 COVID-19 vaccine (dated by TCRdb to the early 2020s). Background for the entire study: AZD1222 recipients given second doses at about 4 weeks or at about 12 weeks were pooled, since spike-specific TCR depth and breadth were not found to differ between the two schedules. A total of 230 to 250 trial participants underwent TCR sequencing, of whom about 210 received two doses of AZD1222 and some 26 received two doses of the MenACWY control vaccine. Trial participants were enrolled into age subgroups of 18-55, 56-69 and 70-plus years, which contained about 150, 28 and 57 TCR-sequenced participants, respectively. Overall results and qualifications from the work: No day 14 peak-response samples were available, so repertoires were characterized only after the peak T cell response. Only a handful of AZD1222 recipients were SARS-CoV-2 seropositive at baseline, limiting conclusions about previously exposed vaccinees. Most participants were white British and females outnumbered males, and the authors suggested that clonal diversity may have been underestimated. Epitopes outside the regions mutated in the B.1.351 and B.1.1.7 variants were reportedly recognized by nearly half of the unique spike-specific TCRs. The 56-69-year group was small, and its depth increase did not reach significance, likely because of low power. Spike-specific TCR breadth and depth rose significantly after two AZD1222 doses compared with day 0 and with MenACWY recipients. CD4 TCRs associated with the vaccine covered the entire spike protein, and the dominant responses were in regions 160-218 and 743-854.

The junction shows trimming of 2 bases on V and 4 bases on J, and the gene matches do not reach 5 bases of it. From the cysteine up to the phenylalanine, the CDR3 has a length of 15 residues. Only the CDR3 region is kept as DNA, spanning 45 bases read in frame from base 1. CDR1 is given as LNHDA and CDR2 as SQIVND, both from the germline V gene (reference sequence). The CDR3 regions of human TCRbeta chains were analyzed by immunosequencing. Under the source paper's analysis protocol: TCRs in the repertoires were compared against a reference library of SARS-CoV-2-specific TCRs that had been generated with the MIRA antigen-specificity platform. Breadth was defined as the fraction of unique TCRs that were SARS-CoV-2-associated, and depth was defined as the fraction of total T cells that were SARS-CoV-2-associated. Each spike-specific TCR was assigned to its reactive spike region and to a CD4 or CD8 class using the MIRA data. Log10-transformed breadth and depth values were compared by one-way ANOVA with Sidak's multiple comparisons tests. Held by TCRdb, this immuneACCESS table contains in-frame sequences only and omits some clones. Under half of the omission traces to an unresolved V gene where checked; the cause of the rest is unknown. V and J calls and clone size are given by that table; D and trimming were obtained from the DNA. The sample profile shows 90,000 to 150,000 clones; roughly 84% of them were found once. The ten most abundant clones make up 1% to 1.5% of the sample.

Comment on this clone: Its recognized antigen is unknown. There are no base qualities to consult, and no much larger clone falls within one base.

This specimen's time point label, per the study, means: baseline before first vaccination. The vaccinee samples were drawn from two UK trials, COV001 and COV002, one of which was a single-blind randomized controlled phase 2/3 trial testing AZD1222 (ChAdOx1 nCoV-19) in healthy adults. Trial participant PBMC samples were collected at day 0 and day 28 after the second dose for TCRbeta chain sequencing. This receptor was identified in an adult in good health. This sample comprised peripheral blood, obtained on day 0 of AZD1222 vaccination. This chain joins TRBV19 to TRBJ2-1, with 7 bases aligning to TRBD2. Read as DNA, the sequence is TGTGCCAGTAGTATAAAAGCGGGGCCTTACAATGAGCAGTTCTTC. Its protein is CASSIKAGPYNEQFF.